The clone carrying this T cell receptor (beta chain) was counted a few times. Its antigen is still unknown. The sample is drawn from a study of T cells after yellow fever vaccination. MiXCR, run by TCRdb on the 5' RACE reads, gives a single entry per CDR3 protein. The repertoire holds hundreds of thousands of distinct CDR3 sequences, with under 15% as singletons. The CDR3 consists of 16 residues. The V end was cut by 3 bases, the J end by 10 bases, with 24 bases between. General study results and limits: Relatively few clonotypes were ones that appeared in both CD4 and CD8 compartments. After the booster, approximately 96% of CD4 and about nine tenths of CD8 primary-response clones were re-detected.

This TCR derives from a man in his late teens or twenties who received the YFV17D yellow fever vaccine. The V gene is TRBV12-3 or TRBV12-4, the J gene TRBJ1-1; weak D call: TRBD1 (5 bases). Sample: CD4+ T cells sorted from PBMCs, taken 15 days after the yellow fever booster vaccination. CDR3 sequence reads: CASSFEVGDGSARAFF. CDR3 DNA: TGTGCCAGCAGTTTCGAAGTAGGGGATGGGTCGGCCCGAGCTTTCTTT.